These 25 T cell receptor beta chains originate from one sample sequenced in a study of T cells after yellow fever vaccination. One entry per CDR3 protein, called by TCRdb with MiXCR from the 5' RACE reads. Of 450,000 to 600,000 distinct CDR3 sequences listed, 17% were seen once; the top ten hold 17%. Sequences were derived from PBMCs, sampled 5 days after the first yellow fever vaccination. All receptors come from a man younger than 35 who received the YFV17D yellow fever vaccine.

The J gene is TRBJ2-1, the V gene TRBV27, with 9 positions matching TRBD2. The length of the CDR3 is 15 residues. The V and J ends lost 4 bases and 9 bases, in that order; junction bases with no gene match: 10. CDR1 is MNHEY and CDR2 is SMNVEV in the germline V gene (reference sequence). CDR3 sequence: CASSSTRGGAREQFF. The CDR3, as DNA: TGTGCCAGCAGTTCCACCCGCGGGGGGGCCCGTGAGCAGTTCTTC.

The rearrangement links TRBV9 to TRBJ1-2; no firm D call. Germline loops: CDR1 SGDLS, CDR2 YYNGEE. V was clipped by 3 bases and J by 3 bases, with 12 bases between them. This CDR3 is built from 14 residues. The CDR3: CASSEAGGHYGYTF. CDR3 bases: TGTGCCAGCAGCGAAGCCGGCGGACACTATGGCTACACCTTC.

Only a few counts were recorded for this clonotype. This chain uses TRBV7-2 with TRBJ2-5, with TRBD2 matching 9 bases. The CDR3 has 17 amino acids. CDR1 SGHTA and CDR2 FQGNSA come from the germline V gene. Unmatched junction bases numbered 11, after V lost 5 bases and J lost 1 base. CDR3 in amino acids: CASSPKISGGLQETQYF. The CDR3 DNA reads as TGTGCCAGCAGCCCAAAGATAAGCGGGGGGCTCCAAGAGACCCAGTACTTC.

V is TRBV9 and J is TRBJ2-3, with 15 positions matching TRBD2. V lost 5 bases, J lost 4 bases, and 8 bases stayed unmatched. The length of the CDR3 is 17 residues. CDR1 and CDR2 (germline): SGDLS, YYNGEE. CDR3 region: CASSPGLAGGQADTQYF. The CDR3 bases are TGTGCCAGCAGTCCCGGACTAGCGGGGGGGCAAGCAGATACGCAGTATTTT.

This chain uses TRBV12-3 or TRBV12-4 with TRBJ1-5; the D is unclear. CDR3 length: 13 amino acids. The ends were cut back, 3 bases at V and 4 bases at J, with 7 bases in the middle. CDR3 residues: CASSLRVNQPQHF. The CDR3 nucleotides are TGTGCCAGCAGTTTGCGGGTAAATCAGCCCCAGCATTTT.

The CDR3, as DNA: TGTGCCAGCAGTTGGGAGGGCTACGAGCAGTACGTC. Translating gives CASSWEGYEQYV. This rearrangement joins TRBV6-6 to TRBJ2-7, with 7 bases that match TRBD2. V lost 4 bases and J lost 3; bases outside the gene matches: 0. The CDR3 has 12 residues. Germline lookup yields CDR1 MNHNY and CDR2 SVGAGI (reference sequence).

This sequence joins TRBV7-6 and TRBJ2-1, with 8 bases identical to TRBD1. Germline trimming cut 4 bases from V and 6 bases from J; bases unmatched to any gene: 11. The CDR3 totals 16 residues. Germline V lookup: CDR1 SGHVS, CDR2 FNYEAQ. The DNA of the CDR3 is TGTGCCAGCAGCTCGCCTGGACAGGGAAAGGGCAATGAGCAGTTCTTC. This translates into CASSSPGQGKGNEQFF.

The chain links TRBV6-5 to TRBJ1-2, with 10 bases identical to TRBD1. Germline V gives CDR1 MNHEY, CDR2 SVGAGI. The CDR3 has 12 amino acids. Trimming removed 0 bases from V and 14 bases from J; junction bases left unmatched: 3. The CDR3 sequence: CASSYSGTGVTF. The CDR3 DNA follows: TGTGCCAGCAGTTACTCAGGGACAGGGGTAACCTTC.

The rearrangement joins TRBV5-1 to TRBJ2-3; the match to TRBD2 covers 8 bases. This CDR3 has 18 amino acids. CDR1 and CDR2 from the germline V gene are SGHRS and YFSETQ. V was pared by 4 bases and J by 2 bases, with 15 bases of the junction left unmatched. The CDR3, as DNA: TGCGCCAGCAGCAGTGTCCCCCGGACTAGCCGCGACACAGATACGCAGTATTTT. It yields the protein CASSSVPRTSRDTDTQYF.

The chain has TRBV7-8 and TRBJ2-6, with D tentatively TRBD2 (7 bases). Germline V gene data show CDR1 as SGHVS and CDR2 as FQNEAQ. CDR3 size: 15 residues. The ends were cut back, 4 bases at V and 5 bases at J, with 12 bases in the middle. The CDR3: CASSSTGGRANVLTF. The CDR3 DNA reads as TGTGCCAGCAGCTCCACCGGGGGGCGGGCCAACGTCCTGACTTTC.

This clonotype was observed a few times. The V call is TRBV7-9, the J call TRBJ2-1; the D gene is possibly TRBD2 (6 bases). The V and J ends lost 9 bases and 2 bases respectively, with 17 bases between them. Germline lookup yields CDR1 SEHNR and CDR2 FQNEAQ (reference sequence). The CDR3 spans 15 residues. CDR3 region: CASRIGREAYNEQFF. For the CDR3, the DNA is TGTGCCAGTCGGATAGGCAGGGAGGCCTACAATGAGCAGTTCTTC. Looking up the rest from reference TRBV7-9 and TRBJ2-1 gives the full variable domain: DTGVSQNPRHKITKRGQNVTFRCDPISEHNRLYWYRQTLGQGPEFLTYFQNEAQLEKSRLLSDRFSAERPKGSFSTLEIQRTEQGDSAMYLCASRIGREAYNEQFFGPGTRLTVL.

This clonotype came up a few times. The chain has TRBV5-4 and TRBJ1-2, with D hard to call. The germline V and J ends were trimmed by 0 bases and 0 bases, with 6 bases remaining between them. Germline CDR1 reads SGHNT; CDR2 reads YYREEE (reference sequence). This CDR3 comprises 14 residues. CDR3 amino acids: CASSLAAPNYGYTF. The CDR3 DNA is TGTGCCAGCAGCTTGGCCGCTCCTAACTATGGCTACACCTTC.

This clonotype has just a few counts. This rearrangement joins TRBV24-1 to TRBJ2-5, with 9 bases fitting TRBD2. Germline V gene data show CDR1 as KGHDR and CDR2 as SFDVKD. This CDR3 is 15 amino acids long. V trimming: 3 bases; J trimming: 4 bases; junction bases outside the gene matches: 5. The CDR3 DNA is TGTGCCACCAGTGATCTAGCGGGGATAGGAGAGACCCAGTACTTC. Its protein product is CATSDLAGIGETQYF.

The genes are TRBV11-2 and TRBJ1-6, with a possible D match to TRBD1 (6 bases). Trimming removed 5 bases at V and 5 bases at J, with 10 bases between. This CDR3 region has 14 residues. CDR1 and CDR2 (germline): SGHAT, FQNNGV. CDR3 residues: CASSEGGDNSPLHF. Here the CDR3 DNA reads TGTGCCAGCAGCGAGGGGGGGGATAATTCACCCCTCCACTTT.

The table lists this clonotype with a few counts. This chain links TRBV15 with TRBJ2-7; D is possibly TRBD1 (5 bases). The V and J ends lost 2 bases and 2 bases respectively, with 13 bases between them. Germline CDR1 LNHNV, CDR2 YYDKDF (reference sequence). This CDR3 comprises 15 residues. The CDR3 region is CATSRPAQATYEQYF. The CDR3 coding sequence is TGTGCCACCAGCAGACCCGCACAGGCCACCTACGAGCAGTACTTC.

The gene calls are TRBV9 and TRBJ2-5; 9 nucleotides agree with TRBD1. CDR1 is SGDLS, CDR2 YYNGEE, per germline. The junction had 8 bases not matched to a gene; V was cut back by 1 base and J by 4 bases. The CDR3 sequence is 16 residues long. For the CDR3, the DNA is TGTGCCAGCAGCGTAAGGGGACAGGGATCGGGAGAGACCCAGTACTTC. Its protein product is CASSVRGQGSGETQYF.

This chain links TRBV29-1 with TRBJ1-2; possibly TRBD1 for D (6 bases). The CDR3 runs 12 residues. Trimming stripped 5 bases from V and 4 bases from J, with 11 bases between. CDR1 SQVTM and CDR2 ANQGSEA come from the germline V gene. CDR3 region: CSVPRGPYGYTF. CDR3 sequence (DNA): TGCAGCGTTCCCAGGGGACCCTATGGCTACACCTTC. Looking up the rest from reference TRBV29-1 and TRBJ1-2 gives the full variable domain: SAVISQKPSRDICQRGTSLTIQCQVDSQVTMMFWYRQQPGQSLTLIATANQGSEATYESGFVIDKFPISRPNLTFSTLTVSNMSPEDSSIYLCSVPRGPYGYTFGSGTRLTVV.

The rearrangement links TRBV16 to TRBJ2-2; 7 nucleotides line up with TRBD1. The CDR3 consists of 13 residues. Germline trimming cut 7 bases from V and 5 bases from J; bases unmatched to any gene: 4. Germline CDR1 KGHSY, CDR2 FQNENV. This CDR3 is CASTLQGTGELFF. The CDR3 coding sequence is TGTGCCAGCACCCTACAGGGGACCGGGGAGCTGTTTTTT.

The chain combines TRBV4-1 with TRBJ2-2; D unclear. CDR3 length: 17 residues. V was trimmed by 5 bases and J by 6 bases, leaving 22 bases between them. Germline CDR1 and CDR2: MGHRA and YSYEKL. CDR3 loop: CASSDERNFKESGELFF. CDR3 bases: TGCGCCAGCAGCGACGAAAGAAATTTCAAGGAGTCCGGGGAGCTGTTTTTT.

V usage is TRBV20-1 and J usage is TRBJ2-1, with D possibly called TRBD1 or TRBD2 (5 bases each). Germline assignment: CDR1 DFQATT and CDR2 SNEGSKA (reference sequence). CDR3 length: 14 residues. With 5 bases removed from V and 6 bases from J, the gap between germline ends came to 17 bases. CDR3: CSAAPGPRGNEQFF. The DNA for the CDR3 is TGCAGTGCTGCCCCGGGACCCCGTGGCAATGAGCAGTTCTTC.

The chain recombines TRBV6-2 or TRBV6-3 with TRBJ2-7, with a tentative D call TRBD2 (6 bases). The CDR3 sequence is 12 residues long. Trimming removed 5 bases from V and 7 bases from J, with 12 bases in between. The germline gives CDR1 MNHEY, CDR2 SVGEGT. The CDR3 reads CASSPRAGEQYF. CDR3 bases: TGTGCCAGCAGTCCTAGGGCGGGGGAGCAGTACTTC.

The sample holds a few counts of this clonotype. The chain's CDR3 is CASSLGAATEAFF. CDR3 coding DNA: TGTGCCAGCAGCTTGGGGGCAGCCACTGAAGCTTTCTTT. The V call is TRBV5-5, the J call TRBJ1-1; D not certain. The CDR3 consists of 13 residues. The V end was cut by 0 bases, the J end by 4 bases, with 7 bases between. CDR1 and CDR2 from the germline V gene are SGHKS and YYEKEE (reference sequence).

This clonotype was seen more than once but under ten times. This sequence joins TRBV24-1 and TRBJ2-1; TRBD1 is a possible D gene (6 bases). There are 15 residues in the CDR3. The germline V gene encodes CDR1 KGHDR and CDR2 SFDVKD. V was shortened by 2 bases and J by 5 bases, with 12 bases between the two germline ends. CDR3 loop: CATSDSRAGDNEQFF. CDR3 in DNA: TGTGCCACCAGTGATTCCCGGGCAGGGGACAATGAGCAGTTCTTC.

The V call is TRBV7-9, the J call TRBJ2-7; no clear D gene. Trimming left V 5 bases short and J 2 bases short, with 16 bases between. CDR3 length: 15 residues. Germline V gene data show CDR1 as SEHNR and CDR2 as FQNEAQ (reference sequence). The CDR3 sequence is CASSNPGGVTYEQYF. For the CDR3, the DNA is TGTGCCAGCAGCAACCCGGGTGGAGTAACCTACGAGCAGTACTTC. The variable domain in full, with the rest retrieved from reference TRBV7-9 and TRBJ2-7, is DTGVSQNPRHKITKRGQNVTFRCDPISEHNRLYWYRQTLGQGPEFLTYFQNEAQLEKSRLLSDRFSAERPKGSFSTLEIQRTEQGDSAMYLCASSNPGGVTYEQYFGPGTRLTVT.

The chain links TRBV12-3 or TRBV12-4 to TRBJ2-7; D remains unclear. The germline V and J ends were trimmed by 6 bases and 3 bases, with 15 bases remaining between them. The CDR3 totals 14 residues. CDR3 residues: CASREIGLGYEQYF. The CDR3 DNA reads as TGTGCCAGCAGGGAGATCGGTTTGGGCTACGAGCAGTACTTC.